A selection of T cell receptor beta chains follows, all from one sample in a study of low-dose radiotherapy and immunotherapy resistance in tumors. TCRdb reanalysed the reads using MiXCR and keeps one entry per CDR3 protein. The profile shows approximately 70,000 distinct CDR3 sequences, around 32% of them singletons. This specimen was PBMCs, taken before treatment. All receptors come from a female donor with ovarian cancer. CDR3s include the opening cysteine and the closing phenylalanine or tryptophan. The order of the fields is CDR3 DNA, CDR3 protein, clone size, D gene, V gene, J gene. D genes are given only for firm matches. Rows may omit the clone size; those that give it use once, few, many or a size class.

DNA: TGTGCCAGCTCACTACAGGGGGATAGCAATCAGCCCCAGCATTTT
CDR3: CASSLQGDSNQPQHF
size: many
D: TRBD1
V: TRBV18
J: TRBJ1-5

DNA: TGTGCCAGCAGCTTAACCCGGGACAGACAAGAGACCCAGTACTTC
CDR3: CASSLTRDRQETQYF
size: NA
D: TRBD1
V: TRBV7-2
J: TRBJ2-5

DNA: TGTGCCAGTAGCCCCGGGGGGGATACGCAGTATTTT
CDR3: CASSPGGDTQYF
size: few
D: TRBD2
V: TRBV19
J: TRBJ2-3

DNA: TGTGCCAGCAGGGGGACTAGCGGGACGGTAGCCTACGAGCAGTACTTC
CDR3: CASRGTSGTVAYEQYF
size: many
D: TRBD2
V: TRBV12-3/TRBV12-4
J: TRBJ2-7

DNA: TGTGCCAGCAGGCGGACTAGCGGGGGGCTACTCCTAAATGAGCAGTTCTTC
CDR3: CASRRTSGGLLLNEQFF
size: NA
D: TRBD2
V: TRBV6-8
J: TRBJ2-1

DNA: TGTGCCAGCAGCTTCCGCGGGGGCACAGATACGCAGTATTTT
CDR3: CASSFRGGTDTQYF
size: NA
D: NA
V: TRBV13
J: TRBJ2-3

DNA: TGTGCCAGCAGTTCAACAGGGAACTCTGGGGCCAACGTCCTGACTTTC
CDR3: CASSSTGNSGANVLTF
size: many
D: NA
V: TRBV28
J: TRBJ2-6

DNA: TGTGCCAGCGCACAGACAAAAGGGACGGGGGGTAAGAATGAGCAGTTCTTC
CDR3: CASAQTKGTGGKNEQFF
size: NA
D: TRBD2
V: TRBV6-2/TRBV6-3
J: TRBJ2-1

DNA: TGTGCCAGCAGCCAAGGGGGGACCTGGGAGACCCAGTACTTC
CDR3: CASSQGGTWETQYF
size: many
D: NA
V: TRBV3-1
J: TRBJ2-5

DNA: TGCAGCGTTGGGTTTGGAGGGGTCACTGAAGCTTTCTTT
CDR3: CSVGFGGVTEAFF
size: many
D: NA
V: TRBV29-1
J: TRBJ1-1

DNA: TGCAGTGCTCCAAAAAGGGAGACCCAGTACTTC
CDR3: CSAPKRETQYF
size: many
D: NA
V: TRBV20-1
J: TRBJ2-5

DNA: TGTGCTAGTGGTTTGGGGGTAGCGGGGTACACCGGGGAGCTGTTTTTT
CDR3: CASGLGVAGYTGELFF
size: many
D: TRBD2
V: TRBV12-5
J: TRBJ2-2

DNA: TGCGCCAGCAGCTCGGGACTAGCGGAGAACAATGAGCAGTTCTTC
CDR3: CASSSGLAENNEQFF
size: many
D: TRBD2
V: TRBV5-1
J: TRBJ2-1

DNA: TGTGCCAGCAGCTTAACCAGCGGGGGGCCCGGGGAGCTGTTTTTT
CDR3: CASSLTSGGPGELFF
size: many
D: TRBD2
V: TRBV7-2
J: TRBJ2-2